This passage covers 10 T cell receptor beta chains from one sample sequenced in a study of PD-L1 blockade in urothelial cancer. Time point given: pretreatment peripheral blood. Assay: immunoSEQ multiplex PCR; the TCRdb copy retains only in-frame clones and omits some. The sample consists of 50,000 to 65,000 clones, under 90% of them appearing once. This specimen was PBMCs, taken around atezolizumab (anti-PD-L1) treatment. These receptors were obtained from a man between 65 and 85 years old with urothelial cancer.

The rearrangement links TRBV2 to TRBJ2-2; D perhaps matches TRBD1 (5 bases). Germline-derived CDR1 and CDR2 are SNHLY and FYNNEI. This CDR3 is 16 amino acids long. V was shortened by 7 bases and J by 6 bases, with 21 bases between the two germline ends. The CDR3 bases are TGTGCCAGCAAAATAGGGGTAGAAGTTCCATCCGGGGAGCTGTTTTTT. It yields the protein CASKIGVEVPSGELFF.

CDR3 sequence: CASSLAGSYEQYF. The CDR3 nucleotides are TGCGCCAGCAGCTTGGCGGGCTCCTACGAGCAGTACTTC. The rearrangement uses TRBV5-1 and TRBJ2-7; D call uncertain. Germline V CDR1 and CDR2: SGHRS, YFSETQ. V was trimmed by 0 bases and J by 0 bases, leaving 4 bases between them. The CDR3 extends over 13 amino acids.

The chain combines TRBV14 with TRBJ2-7; 10 bases are shared with TRBD2. Per the germline V gene, CDR1 is SGHDN and CDR2 is FVKESK. The CDR3 loop spans 15 amino acids. V was clipped by 3 bases and J by 7 bases; unmatched bases: 9. CDR3 nucleotide sequence: TGTGCCAGCAGCCACTGGACTAGCGGTTCTGGAGAGCAGTACTTC. This translates into CASSHWTSGSGEQYF. The full variable domain, its missing parts supplied by reference TRBV14 and TRBJ2-7, is EAGVTQFPSHSVIEKGQTVTLRCDPISGHDNLYWYRRVMGKEIKFLLHFVKESKQDESGMPNNRFLAERTGGTYSTLKVQPAELEDSGVYFCASSHWTSGSGEQYFGPGTRLTVT.

For this clone: The junction does not match germline at one end; this may be a read error. The V gene is TRBV7-7, the J gene TRBJ2-1, with TRBD2 matching over 7 bases. The V gene's germline CDR1 is SSHAT and CDR2 FNYEAQ (reference sequence). The length of the CDR3 is 18 residues. The CDR3, as DNA: TGTGCTAGCAGCTTAGTATTTAGGCTAGCGGAGTCCTACAATGAGCAGTTCTTC. It codes for CASSLVFRLAESYNEQFF.

J is TRBJ1-3 and V is TRBV5-1; a possible D gene is TRBD1 (5 bases). The germline V and J ends were trimmed by 4 bases and 3 bases, with 8 bases remaining between them. Germline V gene data show CDR1 as SGHRS and CDR2 as YFSETQ. This CDR3 is 13 amino acids long. The CDR3 reads CASSDDSGNTIYF. DNA of the CDR3: TGCGCCAGCAGCGACGACAGTGGAAACACCATATATTTT.

This CDR3 is CASSQPDRAKGNTIYF. The CDR3 DNA reads TGCGCCAGCAGCCAACCCGACAGGGCGAAAGGAAACACCATATATTTT. The chain has TRBV4-1 and TRBJ1-3; 7 bases match TRBD1. CDR3 length: 16 residues. V was clipped by 2 bases and J by 4 bases; unmatched bases: 8. CDR1 and CDR2 (germline): MGHRA, YSYEKL.

The chain uses TRBV5-6 and TRBJ2-3; D uncertain. This CDR3 is built from 12 residues. The V gene lost 4 bases and the J gene lost 5 bases, with 8 bases spanning the gap. Germline CDR1 reads SGHDT; CDR2 reads YYEEEE. The CDR3 here is CASSARRDTQYF. The CDR3 region has the DNA TGTGCCAGCAGCGCCCGTAGAGATACGCAGTATTTT.

This clone was seen just once. The J gene is TRBJ2-3, the V gene TRBV6-6; 7 nucleotides align to TRBD1. After removal of 5 bases from V and 8 bases from J, the junction contained 7 bases not matched to a gene. Per germline, CDR1 MNHNY and CDR2 SVGAGI (reference sequence). The CDR3 is 13 residues long. CDR3 region: CASSRDRASTQYF. CDR3 nucleotide sequence: TGTGCCAGCAGTAGAGACAGGGCGTCTACGCAGTATTTT.

The rearrangement links TRBV10-1 to TRBJ2-1, with TRBD1 matching 8 bases. CDR1 and CDR2 from the germline V gene are WNHNN and SYGVQD (reference sequence). The CDR3 runs to 14 residues. Trimming cost V 9 bases and J 9 bases; bases outside gene matches: 13. The CDR3, as DNA: TGCGCCAGGTTCGGACAGGGTACTACGATTGAGCAGTTCTTC. Protein product: CARFGQGTTIEQFF.

The V and J genes are TRBV6-1 and TRBJ2-7; D gene unclear. V was clipped by 4 bases and J by 1 base, with 8 bases between them. CDR3 length equals 13 residues. Germline V gene lookup returns CDR1 MNHNS and CDR2 SASEGT. CDR3 amino acids: CASSARESYEQYF. CDR3 nucleotide sequence: TGTGCCAGCAGTGCCCGAGAGTCCTACGAGCAGTACTTC.